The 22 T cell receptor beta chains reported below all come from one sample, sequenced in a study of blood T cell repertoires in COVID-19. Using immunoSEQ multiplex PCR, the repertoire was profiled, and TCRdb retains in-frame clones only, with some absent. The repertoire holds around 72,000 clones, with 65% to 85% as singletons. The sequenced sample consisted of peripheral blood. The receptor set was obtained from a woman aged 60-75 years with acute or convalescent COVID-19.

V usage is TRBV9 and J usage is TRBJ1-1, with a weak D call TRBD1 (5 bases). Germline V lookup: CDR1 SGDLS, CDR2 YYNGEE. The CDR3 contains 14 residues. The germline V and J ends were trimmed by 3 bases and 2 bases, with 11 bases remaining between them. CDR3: CASSAGHRNTEAFF. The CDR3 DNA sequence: TGTGCCAGCAGCGCCGGACATCGTAACACTGAAGCTTTCTTT.

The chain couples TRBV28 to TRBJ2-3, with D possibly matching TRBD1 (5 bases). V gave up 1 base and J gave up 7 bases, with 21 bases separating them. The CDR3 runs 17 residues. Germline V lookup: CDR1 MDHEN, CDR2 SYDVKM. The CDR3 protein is CASSLSLPQVTENTQYF. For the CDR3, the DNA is TGTGCCAGCAGTTTATCCTTGCCTCAGGTGACAGAGAATACGCAGTATTTT.

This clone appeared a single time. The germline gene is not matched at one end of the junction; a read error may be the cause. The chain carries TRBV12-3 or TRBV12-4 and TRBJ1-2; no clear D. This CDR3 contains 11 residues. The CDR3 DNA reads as TGTGCCAGCAGCCGCTCCGAGGGCTGCACCTTC. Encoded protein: CASSRSEGCTF.

The DNA for the CDR3 is TGTGCCAGCAGCCCGAACCCAGGGGGCAGCTATGGCTACACCTTC. Its translation: CASSPNPGGSYGYTF. V usage is TRBV9 and J usage is TRBJ1-2; the match to TRBD1 covers 8 bases. Germline V gene lookup returns CDR1 SGDLS and CDR2 YYNGEE. V shed 4 bases, J shed 4 bases, and the junction held 9 bases outside the gene matches. The CDR3 runs 15 residues.

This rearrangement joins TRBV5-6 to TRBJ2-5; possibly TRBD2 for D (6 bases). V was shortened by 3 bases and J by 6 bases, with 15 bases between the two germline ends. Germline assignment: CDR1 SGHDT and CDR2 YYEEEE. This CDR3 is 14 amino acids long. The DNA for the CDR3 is TGTGCCAGCAGCTCGGTGCTAAGCGGGCAGACCCAGTACTTC. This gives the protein CASSSVLSGQTQYF.

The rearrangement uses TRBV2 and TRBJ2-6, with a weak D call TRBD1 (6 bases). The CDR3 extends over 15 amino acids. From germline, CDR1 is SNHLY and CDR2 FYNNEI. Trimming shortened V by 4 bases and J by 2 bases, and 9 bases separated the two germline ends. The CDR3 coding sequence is TGTGCCAGCAGTGGACAGGTGGCTGGGGCCAACGTCCTGACTTTC. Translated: CASSGQVAGANVLTF.

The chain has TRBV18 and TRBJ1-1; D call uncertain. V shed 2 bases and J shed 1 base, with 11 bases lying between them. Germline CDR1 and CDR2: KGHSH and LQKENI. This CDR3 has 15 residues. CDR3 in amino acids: CASSPMIEGNTEAFF. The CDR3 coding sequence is TGTGCCAGCTCACCAATGATTGAGGGGAACACTGAAGCTTTCTTT.

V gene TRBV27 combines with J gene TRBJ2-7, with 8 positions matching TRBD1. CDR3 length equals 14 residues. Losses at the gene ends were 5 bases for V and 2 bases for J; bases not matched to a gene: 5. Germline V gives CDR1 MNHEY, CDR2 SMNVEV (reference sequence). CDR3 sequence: CASSRGTGPYEQYF. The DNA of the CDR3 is TGTGCCAGCAGTCGAGGGACAGGACCCTACGAGCAGTACTTC.

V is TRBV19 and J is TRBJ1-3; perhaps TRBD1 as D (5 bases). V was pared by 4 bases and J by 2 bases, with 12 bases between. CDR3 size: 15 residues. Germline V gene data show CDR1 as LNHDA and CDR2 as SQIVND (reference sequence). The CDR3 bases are TGTGCCAGTAGTAATCGACAGTTGACTGGAAACACCATATATTTT. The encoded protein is CASSNRQLTGNTIYF.

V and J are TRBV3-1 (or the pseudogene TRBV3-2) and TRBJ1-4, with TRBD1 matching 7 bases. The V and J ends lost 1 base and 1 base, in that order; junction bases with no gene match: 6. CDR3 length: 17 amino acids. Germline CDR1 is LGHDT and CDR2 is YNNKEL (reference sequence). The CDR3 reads CASSQVAGGKTNEKLFF. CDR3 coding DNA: TGTGCCAGCAGCCAAGTGGCAGGGGGTAAAACTAATGAAAAACTGTTTTTT.

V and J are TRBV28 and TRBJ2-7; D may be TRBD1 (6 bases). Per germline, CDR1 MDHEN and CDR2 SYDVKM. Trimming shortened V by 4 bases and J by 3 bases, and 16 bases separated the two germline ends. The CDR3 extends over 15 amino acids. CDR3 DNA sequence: TGTGCCAGCAGTTCTGGACAGTCCCGGGGCTACGAGCAGTACTTC. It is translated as CASSSGQSRGYEQYF. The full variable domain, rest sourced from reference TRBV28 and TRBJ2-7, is DVKVTQSSRYLVKRTGEKVFLECVQDMDHENMFWYRQDPGLGLRLIYFSYDVKMKEKGDIPEGYSVSREKKERFSLILESASTNQTSMYLCASSSGQSRGYEQYFGPGTRLTVT.

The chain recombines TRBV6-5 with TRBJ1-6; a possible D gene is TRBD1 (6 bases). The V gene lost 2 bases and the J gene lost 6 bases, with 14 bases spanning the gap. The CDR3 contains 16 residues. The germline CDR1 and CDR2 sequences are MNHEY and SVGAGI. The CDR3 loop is CASSYRKQGGNSPLHF. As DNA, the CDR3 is TGTGCCAGCAGTTACCGAAAACAGGGTGGTAATTCACCCCTCCACTTT.

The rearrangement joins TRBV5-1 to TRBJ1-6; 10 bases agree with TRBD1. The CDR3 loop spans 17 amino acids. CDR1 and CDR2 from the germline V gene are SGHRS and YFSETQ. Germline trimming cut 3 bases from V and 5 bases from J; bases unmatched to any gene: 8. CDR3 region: CASSYYRDRGNNSPLHF. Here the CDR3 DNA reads TGCGCCAGCAGCTATTACCGGGACAGGGGAAATAATTCACCCCTCCACTTT. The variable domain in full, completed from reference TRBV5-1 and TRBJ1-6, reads KAGVTQTPRYLIKTRGQQVTLSCSPISGHRSVSWYQQTPGQGLQFLFEYFSETQRNKGNFPGRFSGRQFSNSRSEMNVSTLELGDSALYLCASSYYRDRGNNSPLHFGNGTRLTVT.

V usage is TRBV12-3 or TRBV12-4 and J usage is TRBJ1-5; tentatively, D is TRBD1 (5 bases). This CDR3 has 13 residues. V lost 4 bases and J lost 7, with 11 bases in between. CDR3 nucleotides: TGTGCCAGCAGTTACCAGGGTTACCAGCCCCAGCATTTT. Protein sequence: CASSYQGYQPQHF.

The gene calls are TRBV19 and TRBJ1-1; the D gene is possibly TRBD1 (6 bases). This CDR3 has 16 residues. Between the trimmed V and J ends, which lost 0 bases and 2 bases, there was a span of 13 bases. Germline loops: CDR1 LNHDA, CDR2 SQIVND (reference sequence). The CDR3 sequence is CASSIEGGGANTEAFF. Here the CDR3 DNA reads TGTGCCAGTAGTATAGAGGGTGGGGGCGCAAACACTGAAGCTTTCTTT.

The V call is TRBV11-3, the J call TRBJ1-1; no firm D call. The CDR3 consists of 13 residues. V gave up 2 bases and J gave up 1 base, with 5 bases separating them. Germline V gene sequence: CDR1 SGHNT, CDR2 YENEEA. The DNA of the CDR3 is TGTGCCAGCAGCTTAACCAGGAACACTGAAGCTTTCTTT. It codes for CASSLTRNTEAFF.

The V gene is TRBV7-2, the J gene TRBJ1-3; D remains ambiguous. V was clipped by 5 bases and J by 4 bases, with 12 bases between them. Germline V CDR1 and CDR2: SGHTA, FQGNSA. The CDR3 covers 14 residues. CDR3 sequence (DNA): TGTGCCAGCAGCCCGAGAGGTGGGGGAAACACCATATATTTT. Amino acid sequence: CASSPRGGGNTIYF.

The CDR3 DNA sequence: TGCGCCAGCAGCCAACTTGGGACTAGCGGGACCGGTACGCAGTATTTT. Amino acid sequence: CASSQLGTSGTGTQYF. The V gene is TRBV4-1, the J gene TRBJ2-3, with 13 bases aligning to TRBD2. Germline CDR1 MGHRA, CDR2 YSYEKL. The CDR3 consists of 16 residues. V lost 2 bases and J lost 8; bases outside the gene matches: 7.

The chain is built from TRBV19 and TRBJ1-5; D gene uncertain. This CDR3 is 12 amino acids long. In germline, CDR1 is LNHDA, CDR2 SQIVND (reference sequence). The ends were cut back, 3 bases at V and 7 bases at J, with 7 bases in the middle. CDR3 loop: CASSMPGQPQHF. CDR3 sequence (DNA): TGTGCCAGTAGTATGCCGGGGCAGCCCCAGCATTTT. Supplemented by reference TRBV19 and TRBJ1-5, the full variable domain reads DGGITQSPKYLFRKEGQNVTLSCEQNLNHDAMYWYRQDPGQGLRLIYYSQIVNDFQKGDIAEGYSVSREKKESFPLTVTSAQKNPTAFYLCASSMPGQPQHFGDGTRLSIL.

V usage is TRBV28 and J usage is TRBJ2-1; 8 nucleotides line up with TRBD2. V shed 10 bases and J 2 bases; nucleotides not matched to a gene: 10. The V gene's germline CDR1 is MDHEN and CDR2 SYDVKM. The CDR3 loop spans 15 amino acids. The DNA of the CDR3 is TGTGCCATGGGAAGGGCGGGGGGAACCTACAATGAGCAGTTCTTC. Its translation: CAMGRAGGTYNEQFF.

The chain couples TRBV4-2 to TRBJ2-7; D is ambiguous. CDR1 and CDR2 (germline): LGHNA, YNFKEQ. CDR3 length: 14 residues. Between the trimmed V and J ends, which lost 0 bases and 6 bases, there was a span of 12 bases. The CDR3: CASSQDKRIPEQYF. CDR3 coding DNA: TGTGCCAGCAGCCAAGATAAGAGGATTCCCGAGCAGTACTTC.

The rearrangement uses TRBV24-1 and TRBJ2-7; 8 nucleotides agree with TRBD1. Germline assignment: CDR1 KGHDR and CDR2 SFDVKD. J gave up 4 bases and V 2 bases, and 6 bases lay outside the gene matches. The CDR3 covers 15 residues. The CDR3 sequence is CATSDSRTGRYEQYF. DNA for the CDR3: TGTGCCACCAGTGATTCACGGACAGGGAGATACGAGCAGTACTTC.